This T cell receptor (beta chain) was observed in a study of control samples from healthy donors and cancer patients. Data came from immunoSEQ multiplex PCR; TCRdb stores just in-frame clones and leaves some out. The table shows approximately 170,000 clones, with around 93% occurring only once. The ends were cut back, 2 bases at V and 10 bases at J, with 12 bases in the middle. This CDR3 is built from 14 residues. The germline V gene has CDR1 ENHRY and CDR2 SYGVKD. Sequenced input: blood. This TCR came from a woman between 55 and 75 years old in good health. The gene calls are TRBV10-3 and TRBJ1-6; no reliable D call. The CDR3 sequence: CAISEARVGSPLHF. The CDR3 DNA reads TGTGCCATCAGTGAGGCTAGGGTTGGATCACCCCTCCACTTT.